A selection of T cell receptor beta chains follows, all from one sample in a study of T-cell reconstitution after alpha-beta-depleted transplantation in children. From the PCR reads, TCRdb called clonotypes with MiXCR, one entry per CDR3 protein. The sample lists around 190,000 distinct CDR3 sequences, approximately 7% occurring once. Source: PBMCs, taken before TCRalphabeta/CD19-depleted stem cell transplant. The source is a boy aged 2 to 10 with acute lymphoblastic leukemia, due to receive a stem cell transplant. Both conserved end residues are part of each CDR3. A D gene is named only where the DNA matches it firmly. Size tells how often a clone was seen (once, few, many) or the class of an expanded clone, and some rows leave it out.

TGTGCCATCAGACCGACCATAGCGGGAGGACCAGATACGCAGTATTTT	CAIRPTIAGGPDTQYF	TRBJ2-3	many	TRBV10-3	TRBD2
TGCAGTGCTAGAGGCCCAGGGGAGACCCAGTACTTC	CSARGPGETQYF	TRBJ2-5	many	TRBV20-1	.
TGCAGTGCTGAGATGGAGGGTAGTGAAAAACTGTTTTTT	CSAEMEGSEKLFF	TRBJ1-4	many	TRBV29-1	.
TGTGCCAGTAGTCTCCGACTAGCGTACAATGAGCAGTTCTTC	CASSLRLAYNEQFF	TRBJ2-1	many	TRBV19	TRBD2
TGTGCCAGCAGTTTAGAGGGTCCGGGAAACACCATATATTTT	CASSLEGPGNTIYF	TRBJ1-3	few	TRBV12-3/TRBV12-4	.
TGTGCCAGCAGCCCCTCGGGCCAGTCCTTAACCCTCAATGAGCAGTTCTTC	CASSPSGQSLTLNEQFF	TRBJ2-1	few	TRBV7-2	.
TGTGCCAGCAGTTTACCCTCGGGACAGGGGAGACACGAGCAGTACTTC	CASSLPSGQGRHEQYF	TRBJ2-7	.	TRBV27	TRBD1
TGTGCCATCAGTGAGTCGAGGGGCGGCTCCGAGCAGTACTTC	CAISESRGGSEQYF	TRBJ2-7	.	TRBV10-3	.
TGCGCCAGCAGCTTGGTGGGGAGCGGAGAGGTTGATGAGCAGTTCTTC	CASSLVGSGEVDEQFF	TRBJ2-1	many	TRBV5-1	.
TGTGCCAGCAGCCCCCCGTTAGAGCAGTTCTTC	CASSPPLEQFF	TRBJ2-1	many	TRBV7-9	.
TGTGCCAGCAGCTTCATGGGGGCAGGGGCCAACGTCCTGACTTTC	CASSFMGAGANVLTF	TRBJ2-6	few	TRBV7-2	.